This is a list of T cell receptor beta chains from one sample in a study of blood T cell repertoires in COVID-19. Profiling relied on immunoSEQ multiplex PCR, and the TCRdb table lists in-frame clones only, not all of them. Among approximately 300,000 clones listed, around 82% were seen once. Source material: peripheral blood. Source of these receptors: a woman aged 50 to 65 with acute or convalescent COVID-19. Both conserved end residues are part of each CDR3. A D gene is named only where the DNA matches it firmly. A clone size is listed for some rows: how often the clone was seen (once, few, many), or a class if it is expanded.

>TRBV5-4|.|TRBJ2-1|many
TGTGCCAGCAGCCCGGGGGTGGCAGCTTCCTACAATGAGCAGTTCTTC
CASSPGVAASYNEQFF
>TRBV27|.|TRBJ1-1|.
TGTGCCAGCAGTTTTTTCGTGAACACTGAAGCTTTCTTT
CASSFFVNTEAFF
>TRBV10-3|TRBD2|TRBJ2-1|.
TGTGCCATCAGTGACCCCGGGACTAGCGGGAACGATGAGCAGTTCTTC
CAISDPGTSGNDEQFF
>TRBV6-7|.|TRBJ2-2|.
TGTGCCGGTCGACCCGGGACTTCGAACACCGGGGAGCTGTTTTTT
CAGRPGTSNTGELFF
>TRBV3-1/TRBV3-2|.|TRBJ1-1|few
TGTGCCAGCAGCCCCTCGTACTCGAACACTGAAGCTTTCTTT
CASSPSYSNTEAFF
>TRBV5-1|TRBD2|TRBJ2-3|.
TGCGCCAGCAGCACTAGCGGGGTTAGCACAGATACGCAGTATTTT
CASSTSGVSTDTQYF
>TRBV6-5|TRBD1|TRBJ1-2|.
TGTGCCAGCAGCGACAGGGCCGGCTACACCTTC
CASSDRAGYTF
>TRBV27|.|TRBJ1-1|few
TGTGCCAGCACGGGAAGGACTGAAGCTTTCTTT
CASTGRTEAFF
>TRBV11-2|.|TRBJ1-4|.
TGTGCCAGCAGCTTGCCCCTAGAAGGGACTAGACTGTTTTTT
CASSLPLEGTRLFF
>TRBV29-1|.|TRBJ1-2|.
TGCAGCGTTGATTTTGGGGGCAGTAGCTATGGCTACACCTTC
CSVDFGGSSYGYTF
>TRBV6-2/TRBV6-3|.|TRBJ2-6|.
TGTGCCAGCAGTTTTTCCGGGGCTGGGGCCAACGTCCTGACTTTC
CASSFSGAGANVLTF
>TRBV19|.|TRBJ1-2|once
TGTGCCAGTAGTATAGATGCCTATACTAACTATGGCTACACCTTC
CASSIDAYTNYGYTF
>TRBV9|.|TRBJ2-2|once
TGTGCCAGCAGCCTACTTTTGAGCGCCGGGGAGCTGTTTTTT
CASSLLLSAGELFF
>TRBV25-1|.|TRBJ2-1|.
TGTGCCAGCAGTGTATCTGGGCACGTCTCCTACAATGAGCAGTTCTTC
CASSVSGHVSYNEQFF
>TRBV24-1|.|TRBJ1-2|.
TGTGCCACCAGTGGTTACAGTTATACCTATGGCTACACCTTC
CATSGYSYTYGYTF
>TRBV3-1/TRBV3-2|.|TRBJ1-1|few
TGTGCCAGCAGCCCCACATACGACAGGAACACTGAAGCTTTCTTT
CASSPTYDRNTEAFF